Listed here are 13 T cell receptor beta chains from one sample, sequenced in a study of CD8+CD57+ T cells in acquired aplastic anemia. The study profiled TCR beta VDJ and CDR3 using genomic DNA as template. In TCRdb, the reads were re-called with MiXCR into one record per CDR3 protein. The sample gives some 280,000 distinct CDR3 sequences, 50% to 70% of which show up once; around 7.6% is in the top ten. The sample taken for sequencing was sorted CD4+, CD8+, or CD8+CD57+ T cells (not recorded which) from PBMCs. Source of these receptors: a human donor with severe aplastic anemia or a healthy control (not recorded which).

The chain links TRBV2 to TRBJ1-2; D perhaps matches TRBD1 (5 bases). The germline CDR1 and CDR2 sequences are SNHLY and FYNNEI. This CDR3 is built from 15 residues. V lost 3 bases and J lost 4, with 15 bases in between. The CDR3: CASSECREVPYGYTF. The CDR3 nucleotides read TGTGCCAGCAGTGAGTGCAGGGAGGTCCCCTATGGCTACACCTTC.

This chain connects TRBV6-1 to TRBJ2-7; D perhaps matches TRBD2 (7 bases). The CDR3 runs to 16 residues. V lost 3 bases to trimming and J lost 1 base, with 16 bases between them. CDR1 is MNHNS and CDR2 is SASEGT in the germline V gene. The CDR3 bases are TGTGCCAGCAGTGAGAGGGGGAGGGGAAGGTCCTACGAGCAGTACTTC. It encodes CASSERGRGRSYEQYF.

This clonotype occurred many times. The rearrangement links TRBV19 to TRBJ1-6; tentatively, D is TRBD1 (6 bases). This CDR3 is built from 16 residues. From germline, CDR1 is LNHDA and CDR2 SQIVND (reference sequence). V was pared by 6 bases and J by 9 bases, with 21 bases between. CDR3 amino acids: CASSPDSWIVGSPLHF. The CDR3 DNA is TGTGCCAGTAGCCCGGACAGTTGGATTGTTGGTTCACCCCTCCACTTT.

The sample holds many counts of this clonotype. The V gene is TRBV28, the J gene TRBJ1-1, with a possible D match to TRBD1 (5 bases). The CDR3 runs 12 residues. Trimming left V 8 bases short and J 4 bases short, with 11 bases between. Germline CDR1 reads MDHEN; CDR2 reads SYDVKM. The CDR3 region is CASGTVSTEAFF. The CDR3 DNA reads TGTGCCAGCGGGACGGTCAGCACTGAAGCTTTCTTT. Complete variable domain (other parts from reference TRBV28 and TRBJ1-1): DVKVTQSSRYLVKRTGEKVFLECVQDMDHENMFWYRQDPGLGLRLIYFSYDVKMKEKGDIPEGYSVSREKKERFSLILESASTNQTSMYLCASGTVSTEAFFGQGTRLTVV.

This chain joins TRBV19 and TRBJ1-6; D unclear. CDR1 is LNHDA and CDR2 is SQIVND in the germline V gene (reference sequence). The length of the CDR3 is 15 residues. The V end was cut by 9 bases, the J end by 3 bases, with 15 bases between. The CDR3 nucleotides read TGTGCCAGCCGAAGTGGCACCAACTATAATTCACCCCTCCACTTT. This codes for CASRSGTNYNSPLHF.

This chain links TRBV20-1 with TRBJ2-5, with D tentatively TRBD1 or TRBD2 (5 bases each). The CDR3 contains 11 residues. Germline V gene lookup returns CDR1 DFQATT and CDR2 SNEGSKA (reference sequence). The V end was cut by 3 bases, the J end by 4 bases, with 6 bases between. Written as DNA, the CDR3 is TGCAGTGCTAGGAGGGGAGAGACCCAGTACTTC. This gives the protein CSARRGETQYF.

This clonotype was picked up one time. In nucleotides, the CDR3 is TGTGCCAGCAGCCTGAGACCCGTAAATGAGCAGTTCTTC. As protein: CASSLRPVNEQFF. The chain is built from TRBV5-6 and TRBJ2-1, with unresolved D. V gave up 4 bases and J gave up 7 bases, with 12 bases separating them. The CDR3 has 13 amino acids. Per germline, CDR1 SGHDT and CDR2 YYEEEE.

The rearrangement links TRBV6-5 to TRBJ2-7; no clear D gene. Trimming stripped 6 bases from V and 2 bases from J, with 11 bases between. The germline V gene encodes CDR1 MNHEY and CDR2 SVGAGI. The CDR3 is 13 amino acids. The CDR3 region has the DNA TGTGCCAGCAGCGACCACAGTACCTACGAGCAGTACTTC. Translation gives CASSDHSTYEQYF.

This clonotype was counted many times. The chain recombines TRBV27 with TRBJ1-4, with TRBD1 matching over 12 bases. Germline loops: CDR1 MNHEY, CDR2 SMNVEV (reference sequence). The CDR3 is 14 residues long. Unmatched junction bases numbered 8, after V lost 10 bases and J lost 8 bases. The CDR3 spells CATRGTGGFEKLFF. Written as DNA, the CDR3 is TGTGCCACCCGAGGGACAGGGGGCTTCGAAAAACTGTTTTTT.

V usage is TRBV29-1 and J usage is TRBJ2-2, with 9 bases aligning to TRBD2. Trimming took 4 bases from V and 8 from J; bases not matched to a gene: 8. This CDR3 is 14 amino acids long. Germline V gene sequence: CDR1 SQVTM, CDR2 ANQGSEA. CDR3 region: CSVGVAGAAGELFF. The CDR3 DNA reads as TGCAGCGTTGGAGTAGCGGGGGCCGCGGGGGAGCTGTTTTTT.

For this clonotype: Since a much larger clone is just one base distant, this may be a read error. J is TRBJ2-3 and V is TRBV6-5; 9 nucleotides align to TRBD2. This CDR3 spans 16 amino acids. CDR1 and CDR2 from the germline V gene are MNHEY and SVGAGI. J lost 4 bases, V lost 0 bases, and 5 bases had no gene match. The CDR3 loop is CASSYSSRGGPDTQYF. The CDR3, as DNA: TGTGCCAGCAGTTACTCATCGCGGGGGGGCCCAGATACGCAGTATTTT.

There are a few counts of this clonotype. One base away lies a much larger clone, so this may be a sequencing read error. The genes are TRBV11-2 and TRBJ2-5, with 8 nucleotides matching TRBD1. CDR1 and CDR2 (germline): SGHAT, FQNNGV. CDR3 size: 14 residues. The CDR3 spells CASSTGRGQETLYF. CDR3 nucleotide sequence: TGTGCCAGCAGCACCGGCAGGGGGCAAGAGACCCTGTACTTC.

V and J are TRBV7-6 and TRBJ1-5; 8 bases are a match to TRBD1. V shed 5 bases and J 6 bases; nucleotides not matched to a gene: 12. The CDR3 extends over 16 amino acids. Germline V gene data show CDR1 as SGHVS and CDR2 as FNYEAQ. The CDR3 nucleotides read TGTGCCAGCAGCCCACTACAGGGGGAGTTTGGTCAGCCCCAGCATTTT. The encoded protein is CASSPLQGEFGQPQHF.